This note documents a single T cell receptor beta chain sequence. This entry comes from a study of blood T cell repertoires in COVID-19. Clones were read by immunoSEQ multiplex PCR, and TCRdb kept only the in-frame ones, dropping some. The data show about 220,000 clones, 65% to 90% seen once. Trimming removed 1 base at V and 3 bases at J, with 15 bases between. CDR3 size: 16 residues. The germline V gene encodes CDR1 MGHRA and CDR2 YSYEKL. The genes are TRBV4-1 and TRBJ2-5; D may be TRBD1 (5 bases). What was sequenced was peripheral blood. The receptor was isolated from a man aged 50 or older with active or convalescent COVID-19. The CDR3 DNA follows: TGCGCCAGCAGCCAAGTTTATAGGGGCGGCGAAGAGACCCAGTACTTC. Translated: CASSQVYRGGEETQYF.